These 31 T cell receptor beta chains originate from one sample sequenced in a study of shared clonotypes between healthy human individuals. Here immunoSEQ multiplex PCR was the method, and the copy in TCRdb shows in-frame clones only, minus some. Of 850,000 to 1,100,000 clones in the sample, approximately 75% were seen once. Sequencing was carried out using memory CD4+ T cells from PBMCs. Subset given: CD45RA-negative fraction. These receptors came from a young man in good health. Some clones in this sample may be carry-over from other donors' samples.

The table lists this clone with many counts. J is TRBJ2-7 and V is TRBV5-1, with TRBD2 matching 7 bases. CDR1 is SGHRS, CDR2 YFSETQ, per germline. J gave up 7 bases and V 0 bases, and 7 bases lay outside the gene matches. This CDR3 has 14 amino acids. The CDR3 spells CASSLESRAGEQYF. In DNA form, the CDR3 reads TGCGCCAGCAGCTTGGAATCGAGAGCGGGGGAGCAGTACTTC.

The CDR3 DNA is TGTGCCAGCAGTTCGCAGGGGATAATTGAAGCTTTCTTT. Translating gives CASSSQGIIEAFF. The genes are TRBV28 and TRBJ1-1, with TRBD1 as a possible D gene (6 bases). Germline V gene data show CDR1 as MDHEN and CDR2 as SYDVKM. This CDR3 spans 13 amino acids. V lost 4 bases and J 7 bases, leaving 13 bases between the germline ends. The complete variable domain, with remaining parts taken from reference TRBV28 and TRBJ1-1, reads DVKVTQSSRYLVKRTGEKVFLECVQDMDHENMFWYRQDPGLGLRLIYFSYDVKMKEKGDIPEGYSVSREKKERFSLILESASTNQTSMYLCASSSQGIIEAFFGQGTRLTVV.

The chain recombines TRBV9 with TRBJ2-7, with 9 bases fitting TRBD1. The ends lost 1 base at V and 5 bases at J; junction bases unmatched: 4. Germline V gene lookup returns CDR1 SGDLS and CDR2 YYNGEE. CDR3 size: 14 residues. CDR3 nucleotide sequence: TGTGCCAGCAGCGTAAGGACAGGGGACAACGAGCAGTACTTC. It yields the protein CASSVRTGDNEQYF.

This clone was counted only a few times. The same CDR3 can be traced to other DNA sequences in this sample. This chain's CDR3 is CASSRGNQPQHF. DNA of the CDR3: TGTGCCAGCAGCCGGGGCAATCAGCCCCAGCATTTT. The V and J genes are TRBV7-9 and TRBJ1-5, with D uncertain. CDR1 SEHNR and CDR2 FQNEAQ come from the germline V gene (reference sequence). V lost 5 bases, J lost 2 bases, and 4 bases lay in between. CDR3 length: 12 amino acids.

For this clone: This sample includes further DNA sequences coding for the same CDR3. Written as DNA, the CDR3 is TGTGCCAGCAGTTTAATTGGTCAGCCCCAGCATTTT. Its translation is CASSLIGQPQHF. The chain couples TRBV28 to TRBJ1-5; unclear D gene. Trimming took 2 bases from V and 6 from J, leaving 5 bases between them. The V gene's germline CDR1 is MDHEN and CDR2 SYDVKM. The CDR3 has 12 residues.

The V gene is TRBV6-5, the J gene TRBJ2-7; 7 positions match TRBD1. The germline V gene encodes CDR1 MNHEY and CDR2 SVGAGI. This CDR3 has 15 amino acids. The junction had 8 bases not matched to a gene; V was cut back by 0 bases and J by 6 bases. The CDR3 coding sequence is TGTGCCAGCAGTTACTCGACAGGGTTCACGAGCGAGCAGTACTTC. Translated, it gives CASSYSTGFTSEQYF.

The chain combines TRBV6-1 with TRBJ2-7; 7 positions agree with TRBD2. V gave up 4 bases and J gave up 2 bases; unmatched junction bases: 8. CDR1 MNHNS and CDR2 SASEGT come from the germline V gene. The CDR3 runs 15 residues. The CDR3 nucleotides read TGTGCCAGCAGTGGGCGGGCTAGCGGAACCTACGAGCAGTACTTC. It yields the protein CASSGRASGTYEQYF.

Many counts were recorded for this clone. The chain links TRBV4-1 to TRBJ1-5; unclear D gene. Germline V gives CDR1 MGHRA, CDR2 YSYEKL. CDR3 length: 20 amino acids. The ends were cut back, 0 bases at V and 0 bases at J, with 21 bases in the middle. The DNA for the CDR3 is TGCGCCAGCAGCCAAGATATACAGCCTCTACGCCTCTATAGCAATCAGCCCCAGCATTTT. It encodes CASSQDIQPLRLYSNQPQHF.

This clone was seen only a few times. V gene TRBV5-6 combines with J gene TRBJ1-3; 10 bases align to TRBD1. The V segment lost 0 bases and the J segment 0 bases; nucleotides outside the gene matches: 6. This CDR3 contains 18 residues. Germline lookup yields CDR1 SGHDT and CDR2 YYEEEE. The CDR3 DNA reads TGTGCCAGCAGCTTGGCCGGGGGACAGGGGCTCTCTGGAAACACCATATATTTT. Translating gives CASSLAGGQGLSGNTIYF.

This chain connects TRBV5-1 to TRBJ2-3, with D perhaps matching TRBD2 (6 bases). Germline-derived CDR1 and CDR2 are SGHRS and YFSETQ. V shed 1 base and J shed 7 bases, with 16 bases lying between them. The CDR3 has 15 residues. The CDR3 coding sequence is TGCGCCAGCAGCTTGTGGAGCGGGCTCGGGTATACGCAGTATTTT. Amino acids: CASSLWSGLGYTQYF. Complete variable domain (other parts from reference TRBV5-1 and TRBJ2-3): KAGVTQTPRYLIKTRGQQVTLSCSPISGHRSVSWYQQTPGQGLQFLFEYFSETQRNKGNFPGRFSGRQFSNSRSEMNVSTLELGDSALYLCASSLWSGLGYTQYFGPGTRLTVL.

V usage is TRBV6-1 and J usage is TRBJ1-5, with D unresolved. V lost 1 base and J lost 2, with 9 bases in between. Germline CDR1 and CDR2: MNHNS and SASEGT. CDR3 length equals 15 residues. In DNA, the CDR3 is TGTGCCAGCAGTGAAGGAGGACCTCGCAATCAGCCCCAGCATTTT. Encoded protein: CASSEGGPRNQPQHF.

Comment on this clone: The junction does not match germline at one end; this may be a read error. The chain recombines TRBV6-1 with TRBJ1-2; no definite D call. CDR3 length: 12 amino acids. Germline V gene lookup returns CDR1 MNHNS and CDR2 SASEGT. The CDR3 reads CASREVVAGYTF. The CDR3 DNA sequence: TGTGCCAGCAGGGAAGTAGTGGCTGGCTACACCTTC.

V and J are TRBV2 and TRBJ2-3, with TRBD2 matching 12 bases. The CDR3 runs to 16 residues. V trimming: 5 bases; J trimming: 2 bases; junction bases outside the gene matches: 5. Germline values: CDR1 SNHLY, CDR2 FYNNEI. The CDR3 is CASSQGLAGDTDTQYF. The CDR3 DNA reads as TGTGCCAGCAGTCAGGGACTAGCGGGTGACACAGATACGCAGTATTTT.

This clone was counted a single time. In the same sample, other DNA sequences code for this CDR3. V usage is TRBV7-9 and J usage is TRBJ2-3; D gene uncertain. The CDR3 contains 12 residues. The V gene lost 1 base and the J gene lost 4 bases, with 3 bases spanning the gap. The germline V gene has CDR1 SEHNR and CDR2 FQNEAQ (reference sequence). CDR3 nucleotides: TGTGCCAGCAGCTTAGGCCCAGATACGCAGTATTTT. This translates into CASSLGPDTQYF.

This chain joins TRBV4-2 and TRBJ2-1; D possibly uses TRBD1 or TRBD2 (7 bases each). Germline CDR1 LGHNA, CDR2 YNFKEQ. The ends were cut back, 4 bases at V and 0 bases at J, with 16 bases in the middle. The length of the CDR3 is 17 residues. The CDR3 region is CASSLRGGDSSYNEQFF. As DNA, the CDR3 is TGTGCCAGCAGCCTCAGGGGGGGCGACAGCTCCTACAATGAGCAGTTCTTC.

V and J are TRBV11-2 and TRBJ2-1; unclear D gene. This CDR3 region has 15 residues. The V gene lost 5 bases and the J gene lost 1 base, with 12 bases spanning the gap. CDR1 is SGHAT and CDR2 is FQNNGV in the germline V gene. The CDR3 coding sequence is TGTGCCAGCAGCCCCAGGCCTGAATCCTACAATGAGCAGTTCTTC. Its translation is CASSPRPESYNEQFF. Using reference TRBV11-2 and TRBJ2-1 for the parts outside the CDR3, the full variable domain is EAGVAQSPRYKIIEKRQSVAFWCNPISGHATLYWYQQILGQGPKLLIQFQNNGVVDDSQLPKDRFSAERLKGVDSTLKIQPAKLEDSAVYLCASSPRPESYNEQFFGPGTRLTVL.

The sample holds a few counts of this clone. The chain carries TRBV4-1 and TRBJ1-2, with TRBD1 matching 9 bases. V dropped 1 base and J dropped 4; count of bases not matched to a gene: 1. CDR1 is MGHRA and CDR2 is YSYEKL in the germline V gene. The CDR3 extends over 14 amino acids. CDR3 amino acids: CASSQGTGAYGYTF. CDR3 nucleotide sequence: TGCGCCAGCAGCCAAGGGACAGGGGCCTATGGCTACACCTTC.

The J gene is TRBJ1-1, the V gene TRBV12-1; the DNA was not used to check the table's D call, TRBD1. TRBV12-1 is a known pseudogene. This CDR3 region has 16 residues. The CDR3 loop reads CASSPGGASLNTEAFF. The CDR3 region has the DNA TGTGCCAGCAGCCCTGGTGGGGCCAGCTTGAACACTGAAGCTTTCTTT.

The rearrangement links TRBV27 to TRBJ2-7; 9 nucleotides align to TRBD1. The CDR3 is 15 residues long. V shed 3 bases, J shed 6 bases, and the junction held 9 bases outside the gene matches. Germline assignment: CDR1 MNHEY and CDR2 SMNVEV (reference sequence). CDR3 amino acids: CASSFHRGRRGEQYF. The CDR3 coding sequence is TGTGCCAGCAGTTTTCACAGGGGGCGAAGGGGCGAGCAGTACTTC.

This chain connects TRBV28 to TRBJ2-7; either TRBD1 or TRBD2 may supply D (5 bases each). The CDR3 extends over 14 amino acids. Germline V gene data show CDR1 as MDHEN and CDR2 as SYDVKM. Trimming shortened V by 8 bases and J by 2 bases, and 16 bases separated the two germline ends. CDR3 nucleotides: TGTGCCAGCTGGTCGGGGCAGGCCCCCTACGAGCAGTACTTC. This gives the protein CASWSGQAPYEQYF.

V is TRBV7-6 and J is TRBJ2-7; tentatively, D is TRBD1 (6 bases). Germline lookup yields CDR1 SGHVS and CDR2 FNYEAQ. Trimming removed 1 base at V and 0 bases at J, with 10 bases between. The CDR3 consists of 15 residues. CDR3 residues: CASSLGTVASYEQYF. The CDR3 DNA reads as TGTGCCAGCAGCTTAGGGACAGTGGCCTCCTACGAGCAGTACTTC.

CDR3 in DNA: TGTGCCAGCGGCAGGGATATCGGCACAGATACGCAGTATTTT. Translating gives CASGRDIGTDTQYF. This rearrangement joins TRBV28 to TRBJ2-3; tentatively, D is TRBD1 (5 bases). The CDR3 has 14 residues. With 8 bases removed from V and 1 base from J, the gap between germline ends came to 13 bases. CDR1 and CDR2 (germline): MDHEN, SYDVKM.

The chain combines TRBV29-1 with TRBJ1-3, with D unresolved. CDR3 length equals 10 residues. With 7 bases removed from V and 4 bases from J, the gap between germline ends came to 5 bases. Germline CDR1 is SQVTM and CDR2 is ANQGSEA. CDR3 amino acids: CSAVGNTIYF. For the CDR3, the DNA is TGCAGCGCAGTAGGAAACACCATATATTTT.

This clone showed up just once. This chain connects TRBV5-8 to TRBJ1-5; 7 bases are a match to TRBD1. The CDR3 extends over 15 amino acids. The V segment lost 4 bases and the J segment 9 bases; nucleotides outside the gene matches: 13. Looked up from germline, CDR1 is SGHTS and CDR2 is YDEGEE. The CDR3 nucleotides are TGTGCCAGCAGCCCTTTTGGGACAGCGGAATCGCCCCAGCATTTT. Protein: CASSPFGTAESPQHF.

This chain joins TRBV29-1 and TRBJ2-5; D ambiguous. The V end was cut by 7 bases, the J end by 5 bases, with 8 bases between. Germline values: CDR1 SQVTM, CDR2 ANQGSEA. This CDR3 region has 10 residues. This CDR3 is CSGGSETQYF. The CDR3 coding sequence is TGCAGCGGGGGATCGGAGACCCAGTACTTC.

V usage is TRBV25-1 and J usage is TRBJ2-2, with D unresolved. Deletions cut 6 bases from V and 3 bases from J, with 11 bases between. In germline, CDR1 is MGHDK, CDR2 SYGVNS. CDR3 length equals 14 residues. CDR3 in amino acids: CASRTYLDTGELFF. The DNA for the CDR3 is TGTGCCAGCAGAACGTATTTGGACACCGGGGAGCTGTTTTTT.

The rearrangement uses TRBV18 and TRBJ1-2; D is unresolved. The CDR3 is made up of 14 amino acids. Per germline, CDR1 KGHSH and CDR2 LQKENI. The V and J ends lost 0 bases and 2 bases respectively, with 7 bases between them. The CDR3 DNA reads TGTGCCAGCTCACCACCGTTCGGAAACTATGGCTACACCTTC. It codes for CASSPPFGNYGYTF.

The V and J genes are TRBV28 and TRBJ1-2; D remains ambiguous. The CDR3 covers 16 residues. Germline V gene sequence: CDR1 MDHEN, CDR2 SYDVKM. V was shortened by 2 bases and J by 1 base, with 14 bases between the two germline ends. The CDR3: CASSLRSGGLNYGYTF. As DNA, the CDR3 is TGTGCCAGCAGTTTAAGGTCAGGCGGACTTAACTATGGCTACACCTTC.

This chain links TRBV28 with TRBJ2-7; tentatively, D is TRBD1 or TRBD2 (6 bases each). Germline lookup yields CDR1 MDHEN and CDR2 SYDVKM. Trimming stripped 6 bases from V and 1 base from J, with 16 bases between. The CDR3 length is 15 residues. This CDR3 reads CASSGGGTISYEQYF. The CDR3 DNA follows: TGTGCCAGCAGCGGGGGCGGGACAATTTCCTACGAGCAGTACTTC.

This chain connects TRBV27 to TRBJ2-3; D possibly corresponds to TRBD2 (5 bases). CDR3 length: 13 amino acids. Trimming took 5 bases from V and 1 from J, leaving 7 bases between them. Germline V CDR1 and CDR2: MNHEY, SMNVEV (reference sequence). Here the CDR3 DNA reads TGTGCCAGCAGTGCGCGGGGCACAGATACGCAGTATTTT. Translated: CASSARGTDTQYF.

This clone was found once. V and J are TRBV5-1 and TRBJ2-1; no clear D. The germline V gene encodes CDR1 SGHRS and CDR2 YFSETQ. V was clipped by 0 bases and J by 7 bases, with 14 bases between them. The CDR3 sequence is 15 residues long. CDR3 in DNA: TGCGCCAGCAGCTTGGGCGGAGATGTCCGGAATGAGCAGTTCTTC. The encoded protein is CASSLGGDVRNEQFF.